The sequence of this TCR beta chain was determined in a study of regulatory T cells in long-lasting Graves disease (dated by TCRdb to 2020 to 2023). Regarding the research as a whole: Patients with newly diagnosed Graves' disease had been on antithyroid drugs for under 3 months. Persistent Graves' disease patients were compared with newly diagnosed Graves' disease patients by peripheral blood TCR sequencing and RNA sequencing. A total of about 35 samples underwent TCR sequencing: about 13 from persistent and 20 from newly diagnosed Graves' disease patients. The study was registered as a clinical trial and conducted in China.

Concerning this clonotype itself: This receptor's antigen is unknown. A much larger clone is a single base away; this may be a read error.

Based on the germline V gene, the CDR1 and CDR2 sequences are SGHTA and FQGNSA. Trimming takes 4 bases off V and 5 bases off J; junction bases not matched to a gene: 12. The CDR3 covers 16 residues, taking in both the cysteine and the phenylalanine. Of the read, only the CDR3 DNA is kept; its 48 bases are in frame from base 1. Overall study outcomes, separate from this receptor: Only the TCR beta chain was sequenced and analyzed. Preferential use of TRBV28, TRBJ1-2 and TRBJ2-5 was observed in persistent disease, whereas TRBV20-1 and TRBJ2-1 were favored in newly diagnosed disease. The small sample size was acknowledged by the authors as a limitation that may reduce accuracy. Compared with newly diagnosed patients, persistent Graves' disease patients had lower TCR Shannon entropy and fewer highly expanded clones, which suggests clonal expansion. The study examined only peripheral blood because the primary lesion, thyroid tissue, could not be accessed. Patients with persistent disease shared more public clonotypes (under 3,000) than newly diagnosed patients did (966).

The time point tag for this specimen amounts to: newly diagnosed GD, antithyroid drugs for less than 3 months. For both TCR sequencing and RNA sequencing, RNA was extracted from PBMCs using TRIzol. The diagnosis of Graves' disease followed American Thyroid Association guidelines. Recruitment of patients was carried out at an endocrinology department in Xi'an, China. Each patient gave approximately 10 milliliters of peripheral blood, collected in an EDTA anticoagulant tube. Ficoll Paque Plus density gradient separation was used to isolate PBMCs, and no additional T cell sorting was done. An Agilent 2100 Bioanalyzer and agarose gel were used to check RNA quality, while a NanoDrop 2000 measured RNA concentration. To prepare the library, multiplex PCR was applied. Sequencing relied on an Illumina HiSeq 4000. TCR beta libraries were built with iRepertoire HTBI primers and Arm-PCR amplification of CDR3 regions. Before sequencing, the PCR products went through gel purification. In the original analysis: Across samples, 55 to 80 TRBV and approximately 15 TRBJ segments were identified and used for gene usage analysis of CDR3 amino acid clonotypes. Filtered high-quality paired reads were merged into contigs using COPE and FqMerger. Contigs were aligned with BLAST to IMGT TRBV, TRBD and TRBJ reference genes, and CDR3 was defined per IMGT. Highly expanded clones were defined as clonotypes with a frequency above 0.1%. Shannon entropy served as the measure of repertoire diversity, while the Gini coefficient captured V-J evenness. A clonotype found in more than one individual was treated as public. TCRdb trimmed public reads at Q25 via fastp, called clones via MiXCR and kept in-frame beta chains. One record per CDR3 amino acid sequence lists the most common genes and DNA. TCRdb, not the original authors, processed these V and J calls. The sample table records some 350,000 distinct CDR3 sequences; 15% to 20% of these occur just once. The ten largest clones take up 20% of the sample.

The same data also went into a second study, on T cells in Graves' hyperthyroidism and ophthalmopathy. The second study reports: Stable Graves' hyperthyroidism was defined as no progression to ophthalmopathy during 18 months of follow-up. Hyperthyroidism patients were aged 18 to 65 years and newly diagnosed, with disease duration of less than 2 months. Any patient with an uncontrolled infection, another autoimmune disease, pregnancy or lactation was excluded. Clinical symptoms, serum thyroxine and TRAb, thyroid ultrasound, and orbital computed tomography formed the basis for the diagnoses. For the first round of RT-PCR on the TCR CDR3, the HTBI primer set was used together with the Qiagen OneStep RT-PCR kit. Most expanded thyroid clonotypes (frequency above 0.001) were also found in blood, which suggests that blood repertoires may mirror thyroid immune responses. A model built on a 13 V-J signature distinguished ophthalmopathy from stable hyperthyroidism, reaching roughly 88% sensitivity and 81% to 83% specificity in cross-validation and 80%/75% in testing. During validation, the model predicted progression to ophthalmopathy a median of around 7 months ahead of onset, with roughly 65% sensitivity and 72% to 80% specificity. A discovery cohort of about a hundred patients, 43 with Graves' ophthalmopathy and about 60 with stable Graves' hyperthyroidism, was used to find distinguishing TCR V-J signatures. Whether ophthalmopathy could be predicted prospectively was tested in an independent validation cohort made up of approximately 19 hyperthyroidism patients plus 17 patients who later progressed to ophthalmopathy. The roughly 94 discovery patients were randomly divided into training and test sets at a 7:3 ratio. In roughly six Graves' hyperthyroidism patients, the study also compared T-cell repertoires from thyroid tissue with T-cell repertoires from blood. After blood sampling, hyperthyroidism patients were treated with methimazole at a starting dose of 30 mg daily, and ophthalmopathy patients were treated with high-dose intravenous methylprednisolone. A second multiplex PCR round built the libraries, followed by size selection and purification. Sequencing of the libraries was done on an Illumina HiSeq2000 using paired-end 100 bp reads. SOAPnuke was used to process the raw data, with reads discarded if the reads contained adapters or uncalled bases, had a mean Phred below 15, or lacked an exact constant-primer or identifier match. High-quality paired reads were merged with COPE v1.2.5, and unique nucleotide sequences were defined as clonotypes. Clonotypes were aligned to IMGT TRBV, TRBD and TRBJ reference segments using MiTCR v1.1. Only V-J combinations with frequency above 0.0001, covering about 99% of repertoires, were analysed. A TCS score was defined as the ratio between F50 (clonal expansion) and ExV (chaos), using BLOSUM62-based TCRdist between CDR3 peptides within each V-J. Welch's t-statistics and random forest reduced around 520 V-J features to 13, which were used in a naive Bayes classifier (R e1071). No statistical method was used to set the sample size in advance, and investigators knew the group allocation. According to the paper, TCR Vbeta CDR3 sequencing was carried out on some 130 peripheral blood samples, which came from 40 to 45 ophthalmopathy, approximately 72 hyperthyroidism and about 17 progressor patients.

The sequence joins TRBV7-2 to TRBJ2-7; 9 bases in the junction line up with TRBD1. The source of this sequence is a woman in her late teens or twenties with Graves disease. Donor details come from another sample of the same person, matched by shared clones. Here the sequenced sample was peripheral blood mononuclear cells (PBMCs), taken at new diagnosis, from a patient treated with antithyroid drugs. In nucleotides, the sequence is TGTGCCAGCAGCTCAAGGGGGGGACAGGGCCTCCACGAGCAGTACTTC. It encodes CASSSRGGQGLHEQYF.